The present TCR beta chain was sequenced within a study of blood T cell repertoires in COVID-19. Study information: The analysed material was cDNA or gDNA that came from T cells, B-cell-depleted T cells, or PBMCs.

After removal of 8 bases from V and 11 bases from J, the junction contained 7 bases not matched to a gene. Germline CDR1 and CDR2: MNHNY and SVGAGI (reference sequence). The CDR3 is made up of 12 amino acids. Original methodology: Amplification of reference gene primers was used by the study to estimate nucleated cell counts. Generated by immunoSEQ multiplex PCR, the TCRdb table keeps only in-frame clones and is missing some. The V and J calls and clone size were taken over from that table, and D and trimming were inferred from the DNA. Counted here are 200,000 to 250,000 clones, about nine tenths occurring once; the ten biggest clones make up approximately 10%.

This TCR came from a man in his fifties or sixties with COVID-19, enrolled during active disease. The rearrangement links TRBV6-6 to TRBJ2-4; 9 nucleotides line up with TRBD1. Sequencing was done on a sample of peripheral blood. The CDR3 DNA reads as TGTGCCAGCCGGACAGGGGACGGTCTTCAGTACTTC. Its protein is CASRTGDGLQYF.